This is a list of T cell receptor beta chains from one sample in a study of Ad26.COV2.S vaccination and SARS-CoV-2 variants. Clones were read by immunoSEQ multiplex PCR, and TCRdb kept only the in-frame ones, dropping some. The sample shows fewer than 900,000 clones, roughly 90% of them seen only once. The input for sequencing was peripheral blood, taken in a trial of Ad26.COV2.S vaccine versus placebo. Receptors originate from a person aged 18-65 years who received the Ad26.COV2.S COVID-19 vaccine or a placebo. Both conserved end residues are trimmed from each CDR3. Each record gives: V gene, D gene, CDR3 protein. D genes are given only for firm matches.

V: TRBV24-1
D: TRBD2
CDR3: ATSDELAGGSNEQF

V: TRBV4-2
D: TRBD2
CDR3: ASSSRLAGGELNEQF

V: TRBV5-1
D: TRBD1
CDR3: ASSYGTENYGYT

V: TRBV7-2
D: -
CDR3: ASSLGRPSYNEQF

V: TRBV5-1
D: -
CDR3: ASRSGGFDYGYT

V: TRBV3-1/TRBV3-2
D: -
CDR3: ASSQEFHSAF

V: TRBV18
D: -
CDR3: ASSPGPYSYEQY

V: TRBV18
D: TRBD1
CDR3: ASSPGQGHSSEQY

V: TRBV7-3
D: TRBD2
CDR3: ASSLRTTSGGFTDTQY

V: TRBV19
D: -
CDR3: ASSPQASGNTIY

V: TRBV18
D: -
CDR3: ASSWTALSPSDTQY

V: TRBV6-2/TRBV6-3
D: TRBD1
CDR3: ASSYSSYGQGAYEQY

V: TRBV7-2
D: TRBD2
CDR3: ASRGGVADEQF

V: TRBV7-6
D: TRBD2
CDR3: ASSPNRDYHTDTQY

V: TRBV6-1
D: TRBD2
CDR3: ASSEARISGIETQY

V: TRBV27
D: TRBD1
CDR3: ASSPGTVNQPQH

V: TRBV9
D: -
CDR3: ASSVARHSYEQY

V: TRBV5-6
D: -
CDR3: ASSLRQGGQPQH

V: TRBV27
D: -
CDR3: ASRQETQY

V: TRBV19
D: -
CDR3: ASRRTDNEQF

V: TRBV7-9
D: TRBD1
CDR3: ASSFVGGSGGYT

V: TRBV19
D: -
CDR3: ASSIEETQY

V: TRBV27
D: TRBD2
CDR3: ASSDRGLAGLTGELF

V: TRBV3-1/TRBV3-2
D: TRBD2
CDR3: ASSQVGLAASTDTQY

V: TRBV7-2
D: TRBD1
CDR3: ASSPSVDRVNQPQH

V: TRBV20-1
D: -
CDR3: SARQAEQF

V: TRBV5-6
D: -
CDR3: ASRPDGGTEAF

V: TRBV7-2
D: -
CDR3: ASSLASTGTDTQY

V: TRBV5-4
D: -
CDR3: ASSLQGVLNGYT

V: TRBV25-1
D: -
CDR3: ASSIHGNEAF

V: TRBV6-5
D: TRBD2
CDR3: ASSMSGATLNEQF

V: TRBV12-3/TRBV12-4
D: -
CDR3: ASSLFQNIQY

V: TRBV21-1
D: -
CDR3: ASSKATSSNQPQH

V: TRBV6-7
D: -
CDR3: ASSVGDRLTGKLF

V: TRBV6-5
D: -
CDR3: ASSWGGVNTEAF

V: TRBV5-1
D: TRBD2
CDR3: ASSLTSALYEQY

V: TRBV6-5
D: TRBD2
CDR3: ASSSVGTSGLDEQY

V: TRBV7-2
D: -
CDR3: ASSLTEGNQPQH

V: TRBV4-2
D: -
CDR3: ASSQEATGANYGYT

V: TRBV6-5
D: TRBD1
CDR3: ASRRTGFYEQY

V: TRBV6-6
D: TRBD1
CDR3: ASSTTGVGDIQY

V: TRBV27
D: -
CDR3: ASSWTQAFYNEQF

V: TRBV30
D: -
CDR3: AWRRTGWSPLH

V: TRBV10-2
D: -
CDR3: ASNGLGGYT

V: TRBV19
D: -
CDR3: ASSIERDAGLGEQY

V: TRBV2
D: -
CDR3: ASRTAYEQY

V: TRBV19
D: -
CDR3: ASSTHKGDAGELF

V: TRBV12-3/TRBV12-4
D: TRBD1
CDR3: ASRGQTNTEAF

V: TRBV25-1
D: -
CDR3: ASRTDGTETQY

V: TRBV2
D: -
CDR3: ASSAPLSADTDTQY

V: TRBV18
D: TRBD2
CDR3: ASSPSETSGSYEQF

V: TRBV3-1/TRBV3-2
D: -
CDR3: ASSQDGAGELF

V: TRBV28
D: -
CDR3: AVRWNYGYT

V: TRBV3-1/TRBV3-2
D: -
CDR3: ASSQGGEKLF

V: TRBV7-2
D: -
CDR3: ASSFGREAYEQY

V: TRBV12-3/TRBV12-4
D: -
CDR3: ASRAEGEQF

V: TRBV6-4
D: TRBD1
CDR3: ASSRTGGAGELF

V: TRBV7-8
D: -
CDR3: ASTGAFSGNTIY

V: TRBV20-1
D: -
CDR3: SARVGTGTV